These T cell receptor beta chains were read from a single sample in a study of tumor-infiltrating lymphocytes in primary liver carcinoma. Each CDR3 protein is one row after TCRdb ran MiXCR on the multiplex PCR reads. The sample gives approximately 340,000 distinct CDR3 sequences, 65% of which show up once; about 6.3% is in the top ten. The sample comprised peripheral blood. These receptors came from a man between 40 and 49 years old with primary liver carcinoma and hepatitis B virus infection. Each CDR3 is given with its conserved first and last residue. Each record gives: D gene, clone size, J gene, V gene, CDR3 protein, CDR3 DNA. D genes are given only for firm matches. A row's size may be missing; if present it is once, few, many or a size class.

NA NA TRBJ1-6 TRBV6-6 CASSDRPHYNPPLHF TGTGCCAGCAGTGACAGGCCCCATTATAATCCGCCCCTCCACTTT
NA once TRBJ2-3 TRBV11-1 CASSSGVGSVGAHTDTQYF TGTGCCAGCAGCTCTGGGGTAGGCTCTGTTGGAGCCCACACAGATACGCAGTATTTT
NA NA TRBJ2-3 TRBV25-1 CASSERAQGGQLYF TGTGCCAGCAGTGAAAGGGCTCAGGGGGGGCAACTGTATTTT
NA many TRBJ1-2 TRBV29-1 CSVEVGAGYTF TGCAGCGTTGAAGTCGGGGCCGGCTACACCTTC
NA many TRBJ2-4 TRBV6-2/TRBV6-3 CASSYGVTKNIQYF TGTGCCAGCAGTTACGGGGTAACCAAAAACATTCAGTACTTC
NA NA TRBJ1-1 TRBV25-1 CASATGGGLWTEAFF TGTGCCAGCGCCACCGGTGGGGGGCTGTGGACTGAAGCTTTCTTT
NA NA TRBJ2-1 TRBV10-1 CASSEPAGPYEQFF TGCGCCAGCAGTGAGCCGGCAGGACCATACGAGCAGTTCTTC
TRBD1 NA TRBJ2-2 TRBV6-5 CASRPTGGIGELFF TGTGCCAGCAGGCCTACAGGGGGGATCGGGGAGCTGTTTTTT
NA NA TRBJ2-5 TRBV6-1 CDSRSFETQYF TGTGACAGCAGAAGTTTTGAGACCCAGTACTTC
NA many TRBJ1-3 TRBV11-2 CASSSSLGGPGNTIYF TGTGCCAGCAGTTCGTCCTTGGGAGGCCCTGGAAACACCATATATTTT
TRBD1 once TRBJ1-4 TRBV12-3/TRBV12-4 CSSRGTGLGEKLFF TGTTCCAGCAGGGGGACAGGGCTCGGTGAAAAACTGTTTTTT
TRBD2 NA TRBJ2-7 TRBV5-4 CASSPRTSGRYEQYF TGTGCCAGCAGCCCTCGGACTAGCGGGAGATACGAGCAGTACTTC
NA few TRBJ2-3 TRBV6-2/TRBV6-3 CASERSSTDTQYF TGTGCCAGCGAGCGATCTAGCACAGATACGCAGTATTTT
NA many TRBJ1-4 TRBV28 CASAGHEKLFF TGTGCCAGCGCCGGTCACGAAAAACTGTTTTTT
NA NA TRBJ2-7 TRBV28 CASRGTGPSWEQYF TGTGCCAGCAGAGGAACAGGGCCCTCTTGGGAGCAGTACTTC
NA NA TRBJ2-3 TRBV5-4 CASSLARGTDTKYF TGTGCCAGCAGCTTGGCGAGGGGCACAGATACGAAGTATTTT
NA many TRBJ2-7 TRBV11-2 CATSGQLIDEQYF TGTGCCACCAGCGGACAGTTGATTGACGAGCAGTACTTC
TRBD2 NA TRBJ2-7 TRBV6-1 CANSPGLATYEQYF TGTGCCAACAGTCCTGGACTAGCAACCTACGAGCAGTACTTC
NA NA TRBJ1-1 TRBV12-3/TRBV12-4 CASSFQSLNTEAFF TGTGCCAGCAGTTTCCAGTCCTTGAACACTGAAGCTTTCTTT
TRBD1 NA TRBJ2-7 TRBV4-2 CASSQDGTETCEQYF TGTGCCAGCAGCCAAGATGGGACAGAGACCTGCGAACAGTACTTC
TRBD2 NA TRBJ2-1 TRBV12-3/TRBV12-4 CANSLSAGRDYNEQFF TGTGCCAACAGTTTAAGTGCGGGACGGGACTACAATGAGCAGTTCTTT
NA NA TRBJ1-2 TRBV11-2 CTSSPDSNYGYTF TGTACCAGCAGCCCGGACAGCAACTATGGCTACACCTTC
NA NA TRBJ1-2 TRBV4-3 CAGSQAGAGRNYGYTF TGCGCCGGCAGCCAGGCAGGGGCAGGGAGGAACTATGGCTACACCTTC
NA many TRBJ2-1 TRBV4-3 CASSPAPSGMYNEQFF TGCGCCAGCAGCCCTGCCCCGTCGGGAATGTACAATGAGCAGTTCTTC
NA NA TRBJ2-7 TRBV11-2 CTSSPQAGVYEQYF TGTACCAGCAGCCCCCAGGCGGGTGTCTACGAGCAGTACTTC
NA NA TRBJ2-3 TRBV12-3/TRBV12-4 CASSGRRNTDTQYF TGTGCCAGCAGTGGGCGGAGAAACACAGATACGCAGTATTTT
TRBD1 once TRBJ2-7 TRBV28 CASSTGDRSYEQYF TGTGCCAGCAGCACAGGGGACAGATCCTACGAGCAGTACTTC
TRBD2 many TRBJ2-3 TRBV11-2 CASSPLRGRTDTQYF TGTGCCAGCAGCCCCCTGCGCGGGAGAACAGATACGCAGTATTTT
NA NA TRBJ2-1 TRBV6-2/TRBV6-3 CTSSSRHSGASEQFF TGTACCAGCAGCAGTCGACATTCGGGAGCCAGTGAGCAGTTCTTC
NA NA TRBJ2-5 TRBV11-2 CAGSLARLGLGKKEIQYF TGTGCCGGCAGCTTAGCGAGGCTAGGCCTGGGAAAAAAAGAGATCCAGTACTTC
NA NA TRBJ2-1 TRBV11-2 CASSNHDNYQFF TGTGCCAGCAGCAATCACGACAATTATCAGTTCTTC
NA NA TRBJ1-1 TRBV30 CAWSPRSYTEAFF TGTGCCTGGAGTCCTAGGTCTTACACTGAAGCTTTCTTT
NA NA TRBJ2-7 TRBV10-3 CAISSGLSYEQYF TGTGCCATCAGTTCTGGACTTTCCTACGAGCAGTACTTC
NA NA TRBJ2-3 TRBV12-3/TRBV12-4 CANSLKALGSTQYF TGTGCCAACAGTTTGAAGGCCCTGGGAAGTACGCAGTATTTT
NA few TRBJ2-3 TRBV11-2 CSSSLDRTDTQYF TGTTCCAGCAGTTTAGATAGAACAGATACGCAGTATTTT
TRBD1 many TRBJ2-7 TRBV12-3/TRBV12-4 CASSFARQGPYEQYF TGTGCCAGCAGTTTCGCCCGACAGGGGCCCTACGAGCAGTACTTC
TRBD1 NA TRBJ2-3 TRBV18 CASSPGDRDYDRQYF TGTGCCAGCTCACCGGGGGACAGGGATTACGATAGGCAGTATTTT
NA many TRBJ2-1 TRBV6-2/TRBV6-3 CASGVGGGYNEQFF TGTGCCAGCGGCGTAGGGGGAGGGTACAATGAGCAGTTCTTC
NA many TRBJ2-1 TRBV6-5 CASSSLGEQFF TGTGCCAGCAGCTCCCTCGGTGAGCAGTTCTTC
TRBD2 NA TRBJ2-7 TRBV5-1 CASSLGTSGYAQYF TGCGCCAGCAGCTTGGGGACTAGCGGGTACGCGCAGTACTTC
NA many TRBJ2-3 TRBV6-2/TRBV6-3 CASRNGGPTDTQYF TGTGCCAGCAGAAACGGGGGACCCACAGATACGCAGTATTTT
NA once TRBJ2-7 TRBV11-2 CTSSTAALEQYF TGTACCAGCAGCACCGCGGCACTCGAACAGTACTTC
NA few TRBJ1-5 TRBV12-3/TRBV12-4 CASSKDRIDQPQHF TGTGCCAGCAGTAAGGACAGAATAGATCAGCCCCAGCATTTT
TRBD1 NA TRBJ2-1 TRBV11-2 CASSLKAGGFWIGQFF TGTGCCAGCAGCTTAAAGGCAGGGGGATTCTGGATTGGGCAGTTCTTC
NA NA TRBJ2-3 TRBV24-1 CATRTHSTDTQYF TGTGCCACCCGCACCCACAGCACAGATACGCAGTATTTT
TRBD2 NA TRBJ2-1 TRBV5-4 CATEDGGDYNEQFF TGTGCCACCGAAGATGGGGGGGACTACAATGAGCAGTTCTTC
NA NA TRBJ1-1 TRBV2 CASKSVLNTEAFF TGTGCCAGCAAGAGTGTGCTGAACACTGAAGCTTTCTTT
NA NA TRBJ2-5 TRBV14 CTSSQEVGETQYF TGTACCAGCAGCCAAGAGGTGGGAGAGACCCAGTACTTC
NA NA TRBJ2-2 TRBV4-3 CAAAAGDTFFPGELFF TGCGCAGCAGCCGCCGGGGACACTTTCTTCCCCGGGGAGCTGTTTTTT
NA once TRBJ2-5 TRBV6-2/TRBV6-3 CASSYFSGSGGQETQYF TGTGCCAGCAGTTACTTCTCCGGGTCAGGCGGCCAAGAGACCCAGTACTTC
NA many TRBJ2-7 TRBV12-3/TRBV12-4 CASSLLGVYEQYF TGTGCCAGCAGCTTGCTAGGGGTCTACGAGCAGTACTTC
NA few TRBJ1-1 TRBV5-1 CASSPGPDRNTEAFF TGCGCCAGCAGCCCCGGACCGGACCGGAACACTGAAGCTTTCTTT
TRBD2 NA TRBJ2-1 TRBV28 CASLGQRGDEQFF TGTGCCAGCCTGGGCCAGCGGGGGGATGAGCAGTTCTTC
TRBD1 NA TRBJ2-1 TRBV28 CASTEGDRGRNEQFF TGTGCCAGCACAGAGGGGGACAGGGGGCGCAATGAGCAGTTCTTC
NA NA TRBJ2-1 TRBV11-3 CASGLGKDNEQFF TGTGCCAGCGGCTTAGGAAAGGACAATGAGCAGTTCTTC